This TCR beta chain was identified during a study of CD8 T cells in Susac syndrome. Reverse transcription of 0.5 to 1 ug RNA was performed with random hexamers. TCRdb used MiXCR to reprocess the immunoSEQ multiplex PCR reads, holding one entry per CDR3 protein. The sample gives about 300,000 distinct CDR3 sequences, 70% to 90% of which show up once; approximately 0.18% is in the top ten. V lost 1 base and J lost 5, with 12 bases in between. The V gene's germline CDR1 is LNHNV and CDR2 YYDKDF (reference sequence). This CDR3 is built from 15 residues. The V and J genes are TRBV15 and TRBJ1-5, with D tentatively TRBD1 (6 bases). Sequenced material: CD8+ T cells from PBMCs. This TCR derives from a human donor with multiple sclerosis. Here the CDR3 DNA reads TGTGCCACCAGCAGAGCGACAGGTCTCGATCAGCCCCAGCATTTT. Encoded protein: CATSRATGLDQPQHF.